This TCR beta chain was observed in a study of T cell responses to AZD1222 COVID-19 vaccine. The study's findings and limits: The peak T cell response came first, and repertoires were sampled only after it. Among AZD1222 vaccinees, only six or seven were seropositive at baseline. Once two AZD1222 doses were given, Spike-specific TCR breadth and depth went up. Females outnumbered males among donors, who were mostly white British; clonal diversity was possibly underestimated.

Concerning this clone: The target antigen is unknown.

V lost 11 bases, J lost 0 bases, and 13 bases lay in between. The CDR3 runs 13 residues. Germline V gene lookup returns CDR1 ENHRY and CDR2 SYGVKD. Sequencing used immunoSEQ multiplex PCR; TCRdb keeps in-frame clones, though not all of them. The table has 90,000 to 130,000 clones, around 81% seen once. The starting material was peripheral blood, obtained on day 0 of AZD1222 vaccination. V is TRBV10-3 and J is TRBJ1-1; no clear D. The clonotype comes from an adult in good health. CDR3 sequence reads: CAASKNMNTEAFF. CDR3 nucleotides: TGTGCCGCCAGTAAGAACATGAACACTGAAGCTTTCTTT.